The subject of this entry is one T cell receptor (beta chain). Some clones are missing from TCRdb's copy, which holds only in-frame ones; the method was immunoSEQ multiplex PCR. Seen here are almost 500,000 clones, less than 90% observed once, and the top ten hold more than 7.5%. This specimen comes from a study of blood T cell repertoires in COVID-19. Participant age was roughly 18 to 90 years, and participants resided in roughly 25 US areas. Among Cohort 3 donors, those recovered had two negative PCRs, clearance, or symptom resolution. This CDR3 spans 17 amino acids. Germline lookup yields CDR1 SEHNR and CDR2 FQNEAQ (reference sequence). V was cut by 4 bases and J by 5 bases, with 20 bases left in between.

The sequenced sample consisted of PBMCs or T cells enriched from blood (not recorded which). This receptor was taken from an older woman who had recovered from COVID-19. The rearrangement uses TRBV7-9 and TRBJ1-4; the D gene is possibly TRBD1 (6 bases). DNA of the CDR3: TGTGCCAGCAGCTGGCGCCCCCTGGGACAAAGAAATGAAAAACTGTTTTTT. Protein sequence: CASSWRPLGQRNEKLFF.